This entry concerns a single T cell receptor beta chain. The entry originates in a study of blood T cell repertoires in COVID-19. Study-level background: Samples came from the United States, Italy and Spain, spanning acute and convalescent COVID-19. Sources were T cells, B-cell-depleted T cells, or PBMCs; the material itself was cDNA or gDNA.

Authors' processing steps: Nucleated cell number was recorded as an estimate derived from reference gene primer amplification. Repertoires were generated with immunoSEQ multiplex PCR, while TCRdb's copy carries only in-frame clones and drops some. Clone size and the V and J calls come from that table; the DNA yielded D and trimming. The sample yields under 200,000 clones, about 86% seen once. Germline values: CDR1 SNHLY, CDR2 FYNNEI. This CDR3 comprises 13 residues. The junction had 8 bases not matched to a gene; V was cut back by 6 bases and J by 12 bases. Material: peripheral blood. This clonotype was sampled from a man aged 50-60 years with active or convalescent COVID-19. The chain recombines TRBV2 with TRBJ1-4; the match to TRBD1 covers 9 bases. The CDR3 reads CASRQGATGELFF. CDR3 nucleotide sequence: TGTGCCAGCAGACAGGGGGCCACCGGGGAACTGTTTTTT.